The clone carrying this TCR beta chain was seen many times. Germline assignment: CDR1 SEHNR and CDR2 FQNEAQ (reference sequence). CDR3 length equals 15 residues. Trimming left V 6 bases short and J 2 bases short, with 17 bases between. The data are from a study of regulatory T cells in long-lasting Graves disease. As for time point: newly diagnosed GD, antithyroid drugs for less than 3 months. Isolated PBMC RNA provided the starting material for the TCR library. Building the TCR beta libraries relied on iRepertoire HTBI primers, and CDR3 regions underwent Arm-PCR. MiXCR, run by TCRdb on the multiplex PCR reads, gives a single entry per CDR3 protein. The data show roughly 380,000 distinct CDR3 sequences, roughly 16% seen once.

The material sequenced was peripheral blood mononuclear cells (PBMCs), taken at new diagnosis, from a patient treated with antithyroid drugs. This chain uses TRBV7-9 with TRBJ2-7; tentatively, D is TRBD2 (6 bases). The sequence was obtained from a female donor with Graves disease. The CDR3: CASSSTGASPYEQYF. CDR3 nucleotide sequence: TGTGCCAGCAGTTCTACGGGAGCATCGCCCTACGAGCAGTACTTC.